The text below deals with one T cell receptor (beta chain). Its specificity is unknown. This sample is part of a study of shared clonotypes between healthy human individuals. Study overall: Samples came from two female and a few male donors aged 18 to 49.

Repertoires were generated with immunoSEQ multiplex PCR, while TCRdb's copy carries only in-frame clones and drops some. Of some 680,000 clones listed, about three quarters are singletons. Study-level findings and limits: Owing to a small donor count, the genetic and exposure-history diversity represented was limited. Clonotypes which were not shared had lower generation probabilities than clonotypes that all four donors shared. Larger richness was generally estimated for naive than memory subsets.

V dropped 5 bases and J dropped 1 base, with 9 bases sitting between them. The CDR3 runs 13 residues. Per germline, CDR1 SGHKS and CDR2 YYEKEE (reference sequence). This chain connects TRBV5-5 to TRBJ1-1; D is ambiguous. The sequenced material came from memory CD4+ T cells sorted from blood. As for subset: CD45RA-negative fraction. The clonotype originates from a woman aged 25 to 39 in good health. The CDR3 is CASSTNTNTEAFF. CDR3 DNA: TGTGCCAGCAGTACGAACACGAACACTGAAGCTTTCTTT.